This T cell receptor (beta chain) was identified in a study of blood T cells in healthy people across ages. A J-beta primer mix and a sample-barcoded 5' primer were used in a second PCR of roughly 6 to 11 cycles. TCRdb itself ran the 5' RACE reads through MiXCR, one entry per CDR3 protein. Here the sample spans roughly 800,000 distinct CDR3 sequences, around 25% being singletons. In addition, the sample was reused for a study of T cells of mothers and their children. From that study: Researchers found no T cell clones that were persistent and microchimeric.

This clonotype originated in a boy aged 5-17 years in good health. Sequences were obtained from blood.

The CDR3 reads CASSIGTDQYEQYF. The CDR3 bases are TGCGCCAGCAGCATCGGGACAGACCAATACGAGCAGTACTTC. The chain uses TRBV5-1 and TRBJ2-5; the match to TRBD1 covers 7 bases. TRBJ2-7 explains the end of the DNA better; the J call may be wrong. Germline V lookup: CDR1 SGHRS, CDR2 YFSETQ. CDR3 length equals 14 residues.